A single sample is the source of the 18 T cell receptor beta chains below, sequenced in a study of T-cell reconstitution after alpha-beta-depleted transplantation in children. Unique molecular identifiers were incorporated into the prepared TCRbeta library. TCRdb re-derived calls from the PCR reads in MiXCR, one entry per CDR3 protein. The sample contains hundreds of thousands of distinct CDR3 sequences, under 9.5% of which appear only once. Sequences were derived from PBMCs, mostly from graft donor cells, sampled 180 days after TCRalphabeta/CD19-depleted stem cell transplant. The receptor set was obtained from a male patient under 18 who had a stem cell transplant for acute lymphoblastic leukemia, so the T cells may come from the graft donor.

At least ten counts were recorded for this clonotype. The chain has TRBV20-1 and TRBJ2-3; 7 bases match TRBD2. The germline CDR1 and CDR2 sequences are DFQATT and SNEGSKA (reference sequence). The CDR3 has 14 residues. V trimming: 0 bases; J trimming: 6 bases; junction bases outside the gene matches: 6. Here the CDR3 DNA reads TGCAGTGCTAGAGATGAGCGGGGAATGGATACGCAGTATTTT. It yields the protein CSARDERGMDTQYF.

This clonotype was seen ten or more times. The CDR3 region is CATHQWWGATEAFF. DNA of the CDR3: TGTGCCACCCACCAGTGGTGGGGGGCCACTGAAGCTTTCTTT. This chain connects TRBV6-1 to TRBJ1-1, with a tentative D call TRBD1 (6 bases). The CDR3 is 14 residues long. Germline loops: CDR1 MNHNS, CDR2 SASEGT. The ends were cut back, 10 bases at V and 4 bases at J, with 19 bases in the middle.

This clonotype was recorded many times. The V call is TRBV6-2 or TRBV6-3, the J call TRBJ2-1; D gene uncertain. V was shortened by 5 bases and J by 9 bases, with 8 bases between the two germline ends. Germline V gives CDR1 MNHEY, CDR2 SVGEGT. CDR3 length equals 11 residues. Here the CDR3 reads CASSPRGEQFF. The DNA of the CDR3 is TGTGCCAGCAGTCCGCGTGGTGAGCAGTTCTTC.

This clonotype was detected only a few times. The chain employs TRBV12-3 or TRBV12-4 and TRBJ2-1; D might be TRBD1 or TRBD2, each matching 5 bases. This CDR3 is 13 amino acids long. V lost 7 bases and J lost 6, with 13 bases in between. Written as DNA, the CDR3 is TGTGCCAGCACCCCTGGGGGATTCAATGAGCAGTTCTTC. It is translated as CASTPGGFNEQFF.

This clonotype has a handful of counts. J is TRBJ1-2 and V is TRBV19; weak D call: TRBD1 (5 bases). This CDR3 has 15 amino acids. The V and J ends lost 0 bases and 4 bases respectively, with 12 bases between them. Germline-derived CDR1 and CDR2 are LNHDA and SQIVND (reference sequence). The CDR3 nucleotides read TGTGCCAGTAGTATAGATTGGGACTCCTCCTATGGCTACACCTTC. Amino acids: CASSIDWDSSYGYTF.

The rearrangement uses TRBV6-5 and TRBJ2-7; the D gene is possibly TRBD2 (6 bases). From germline, CDR1 is MNHEY and CDR2 SVGAGI. The CDR3 extends over 14 amino acids. V was clipped by 0 bases and J by 1 base, with 7 bases between them. In nucleotides, the CDR3 is TGTGCCAGCAGTTACTCGGGGGGATCCTACGAGCAGTACTTC. This codes for CASSYSGGSYEQYF.

In its sample, this clonotype was seen many times. V usage is TRBV7-2 and J usage is TRBJ2-3; unclear D gene. The ends were cut back, 4 bases at V and 6 bases at J, with 11 bases in the middle. The germline V gene encodes CDR1 SGHTA and CDR2 FQGNSA. The CDR3 covers 13 residues. The CDR3 DNA is TGTGCCAGCAGCTACCCACCGCGGGATACGCAGTATTTT. It codes for CASSYPPRDTQYF.

There are many counts of this clonotype. This chain joins TRBV5-1 and TRBJ2-5; D not certain. The CDR3 sequence is 14 residues long. Germline V CDR1 and CDR2: SGHRS, YFSETQ. Trimming pared 0 bases from V and 3 bases from J, leaving 9 bases between. CDR3 coding DNA: TGCGCCAGCAGCTTGGGCGGCATAGAAGAGACCCAGTACTTC. Translated: CASSLGGIEETQYF.

This clonotype occurred many times. V gene TRBV20-1 combines with J gene TRBJ2-2, with D possibly matching TRBD1 (6 bases). Looked up from germline, CDR1 is DFQATT and CDR2 is SNEGSKA (reference sequence). The CDR3 loop spans 13 amino acids. The V end was cut by 6 bases, the J end by 2 bases, with 10 bases between. As DNA, the CDR3 is TGCAGTGCCCTGGGACACAACACCGGGGAGCTGTTTTTT. It is translated as CSALGHNTGELFF.

This clonotype was recorded a few times. CDR3: CATVSRDSYEQYF. The CDR3, as DNA: TGTGCCACCGTCTCCCGGGACAGCTACGAGCAGTACTTC. The V call is TRBV7-8, the J call TRBJ2-7; TRBD1 matches at 7 bases. V lost 10 bases to trimming and J lost 3 bases; unmatched junction nucleotides: 9. This CDR3 is 13 amino acids long. Looked up from germline, CDR1 is SGHVS and CDR2 is FQNEAQ.

This clonotype was detected only a few times. This rearrangement joins TRBV20-1 to TRBJ2-6; possibly TRBD2 for D (7 bases). The CDR3 is 16 residues long. Trimming took off 5 bases at V and 4 bases at J, with 18 bases between the two ends. Germline CDR1 and CDR2: DFQATT and SNEGSKA (reference sequence). CDR3 in DNA: TGCAGTGCTCACTCCCGGGGGGCGGGGGGGGCCAACGTCCTGACTTTC. It encodes CSAHSRGAGGANVLTF.

This clonotype was seen repeatedly, ten times or more. This rearrangement joins TRBV4-3 to TRBJ1-6; a possible D gene is TRBD1 (6 bases). This CDR3 is 15 amino acids long. The germline gives CDR1 LGHNA, CDR2 YSLEER. V was shortened by 3 bases and J by 9 bases, with 15 bases between the two germline ends. In DNA form, the CDR3 reads TGCGCCAGCAGCCAGTCAGGGGTTATCTCTTCACCCCTCCACTTT. As protein: CASSQSGVISSPLHF.

This clonotype was seen ten or more times. The chain is built from TRBV25-1 and TRBJ2-3, with TRBD2 as a possible D gene (5 bases). The CDR3 length is 14 residues. Deletions cut 0 bases from V and 1 base from J, with 5 bases between. Germline CDR1 MGHDK, CDR2 SYGVNS. Here the CDR3 reads CASSEYGGTDTQYF. CDR3 bases: TGTGCCAGCAGTGAATACGGGGGCACAGATACGCAGTATTTT.

Many counts were recorded for this clonotype. The rearrangement links TRBV5-1 to TRBJ2-3; no reliable D call. CDR1 and CDR2 (germline): SGHRS, YFSETQ. Trimming cost V 1 base and J 2 bases, with 8 bases left between them. This CDR3 is built from 14 residues. The CDR3 DNA reads as TGCGCCAGCAGCTTGTCGTCGGTCACAGATACGCAGTATTTT. Amino acids: CASSLSSVTDTQYF.

In this sample, this clonotype turned up many times. J is TRBJ1-2 and V is TRBV20-1; D unresolved. The CDR3 loop spans 15 amino acids. From germline, CDR1 is DFQATT and CDR2 SNEGSKA (reference sequence). V was trimmed by 0 bases and J by 1 base, leaving 12 bases between them. Here the CDR3 reads CSARDWGAYNYGYTF. The CDR3 DNA follows: TGCAGTGCTAGAGATTGGGGAGCCTATAACTATGGCTACACCTTC.

In its sample, this clonotype was seen many times. J is TRBJ2-3 and V is TRBV7-3; D gene unclear. Trimming stripped 2 bases from V and 0 bases from J, with 12 bases between. The length of the CDR3 is 16 residues. Germline-derived CDR1 and CDR2 are SGHTA and FQGTGA. CDR3: CASSLHPTPSTDTQYF. CDR3 bases: TGTGCCAGCAGCTTACACCCCACTCCTAGCACAGATACGCAGTATTTT.

The V and J genes are TRBV6-2 or TRBV6-3 and TRBJ1-5, with 7 nucleotides matching TRBD1. Germline V lookup: CDR1 MNHEY, CDR2 SVGEGT. V trimming: 2 bases; J trimming: 1 base; junction bases outside the gene matches: 14. The CDR3 runs to 19 residues. The CDR3 region is CASSYPLTGFSMSNQPQHF. CDR3 nucleotide sequence: TGTGCCAGCAGTTACCCTCTGACAGGGTTCAGTATGAGCAATCAGCCCCAGCATTTT.

The table lists this clonotype with many counts. The gene calls are TRBV7-9 and TRBJ2-5; 7 bases are a match to TRBD1. The J segment lost 4 bases and the V segment lost 5 bases, leaving 7 bases of the junction unmatched. The CDR3 runs to 14 residues. In germline, CDR1 is SEHNR, CDR2 FQNEAQ (reference sequence). The CDR3 sequence is CASSVYGQVETQYF. The CDR3 DNA is TGTGCCAGCAGCGTTTACGGACAGGTAGAGACCCAGTACTTC. The complete variable domain, with remaining parts taken from reference TRBV7-9 and TRBJ2-5, reads DTGVSQNPRHKITKRGQNVTFRCDPISEHNRLYWYRQTLGQGPEFLTYFQNEAQLEKSRLLSDRFSAERPKGSFSTLEIQRTEQGDSAMYLCASSVYGQVETQYFGPGTRLLVL.